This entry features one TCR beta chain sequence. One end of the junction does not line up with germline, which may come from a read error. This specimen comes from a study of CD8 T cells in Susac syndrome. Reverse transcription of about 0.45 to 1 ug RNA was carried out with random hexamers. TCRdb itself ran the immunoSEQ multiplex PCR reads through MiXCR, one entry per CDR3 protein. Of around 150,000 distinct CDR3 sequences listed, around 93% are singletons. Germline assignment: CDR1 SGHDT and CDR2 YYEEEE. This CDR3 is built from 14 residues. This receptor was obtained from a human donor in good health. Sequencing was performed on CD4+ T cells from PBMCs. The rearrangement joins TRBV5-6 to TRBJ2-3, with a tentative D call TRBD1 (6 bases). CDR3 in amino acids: CASTLERGSDTQYF. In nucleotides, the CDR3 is TGTGCCAGCACCTTGGAGAGGGGGTCGGATACGCAGTATTTT.